The T cell receptor beta chain under discussion was sequenced for a study of blood T cell repertoires in COVID-19. Study overall: Whether acute or convalescent, the COVID-19 samples came from the United States, Italy and Spain. PBMCs, B-cell-depleted T cells, or T cells were the source of the cDNA or gDNA that made up the material.

CDR1 and CDR2 from the germline V gene are SQVTM and ANQGSEA. The CDR3 is 12 residues long. V lost 8 bases and J 1 base, leaving 11 bases between the germline ends. Original analysis: Amplification from reference gene primers served as the basis for estimated nucleated cell counts. Measured with immunoSEQ multiplex PCR; TCRdb has only the in-frame clones, and not every one. V, J and clone size derive from that table, while D and trimming were established from the DNA sequence. The sample shows some 57,000 clones, more than 90% of them seen only once. The receptor was derived from a human donor in a cohort sampled during active COVID-19. The chain uses TRBV29-1 and TRBJ1-1; a possible D gene is TRBD1 (6 bases). The sample consisted of peripheral blood. CDR3: CSTGQSNTEAFF. Here the CDR3 DNA reads TGCAGCACCGGACAGTCGAACACTGAAGCTTTCTTT.